Detailed here is one TCR beta chain. This record comes from a study of blood T cell repertoires in COVID-19. Study background: Samples representing acute and convalescent COVID-19 were sourced from the United States, Italy and Spain.

Enrolled through a virtual design, the participants were between about 18 and 100 years of age and came from around 25 US areas. Participants were placed into cohorts based on the clinical history they reported. A COVID-19 case was met by exposed participants within 2 weeks before study entry. Repertoires were generated with immunoSEQ multiplex PCR, while TCRdb's copy carries only in-frame clones and drops some. The sample consists of 50,000 to 65,000 clones, about 75% of them appearing once. Input material: PBMCs or T cells enriched from blood (not recorded which). The TCR comes from a woman aged 55-70 years who had been exposed to COVID-19.

CDR3 nucleotides: TGTGCCAGCAGTTTAGAATTCACAGGTTCTTTTGTGAACATTCAGTACTTC. It codes for CASSLEFTGSFVNIQYF. The chain recombines TRBV27 with TRBJ2-4, with D possibly TRBD1 on 5 matching bases. Germline V CDR1 and CDR2: MNHEY, SMNVEV (reference sequence). Trimming took off 2 bases at V and 7 bases at J, with 21 bases between the two ends. The CDR3 covers 17 residues.